This entry lists 16 T cell receptor beta chains sequenced from one sample in a study of T cell responses to AZD1222 COVID-19 vaccine. Produced via immunoSEQ multiplex PCR; TCRdb's table is partial and in-frame only. This sample carries over 120,000 clones, around 90% of them seen once, and the ten largest clones take about 2.1%. The sample was peripheral blood, taken on day 0 of AZD1222 vaccination. The receptors shown here come from an adult in good health.

V is TRBV4-1 and J is TRBJ1-4, with D unclear. V was clipped by 2 bases and J by 4 bases, with 17 bases between them. This CDR3 contains 17 residues. CDR1 is MGHRA, CDR2 YSYEKL, per germline. CDR3 DNA sequence: TGCGCCAGCAGCCAATCCCGCCCCTTCCCCTATAATGAAAAACTGTTTTTT. It translates to CASSQSRPFPYNEKLFF.

The rearrangement joins TRBV9 to TRBJ2-7; 11 bases match TRBD1. With 3 bases clipped from V and 5 bases from J, the junction kept 10 bases outside the gene matches. The V gene's germline CDR1 is SGDLS and CDR2 YYNGEE. The CDR3 sequence is 16 residues long. CDR3 in amino acids: CASSARTGGFEDEQYF. CDR3 DNA sequence: TGTGCCAGCAGCGCCCGGACAGGGGGCTTTGAGGACGAGCAGTACTTC.

The chain couples TRBV19 to TRBJ2-1; D is perhaps TRBD1 (6 bases). The length of the CDR3 is 14 residues. The ends were cut back, 3 bases at V and 7 bases at J, with 13 bases in the middle. CDR1 and CDR2 (germline): LNHDA, SQIVND (reference sequence). The CDR3 bases are TGTGCCAGTAGTATCCCCTGGACAGTGAATGAGCAGTTCTTC. It is translated as CASSIPWTVNEQFF.

J is TRBJ2-5 and V is TRBV10-2, with 11 bases identical to TRBD2. This CDR3 is built from 14 residues. The V segment lost 3 bases and the J segment 4 bases; nucleotides outside the gene matches: 1. The germline V gene has CDR1 WSHSY and CDR2 SAAADI. CDR3 sequence reads: CASSDLAGGETQYF. In nucleotides, the CDR3 is TGCGCCAGCAGTGATCTAGCGGGGGGAGAGACCCAGTACTTC.

The chain joins TRBV12-5 to TRBJ1-5; possible D gene TRBD1, 6 bases. Trimming took 6 bases from V and 0 from J, leaving 18 bases between them. Germline assignment: CDR1 LGHNT and CDR2 FRNRAP. The CDR3 totals 17 residues. CDR3 sequence reads: CASGRNGGGYSNQPQHF. CDR3 sequence (DNA): TGTGCTAGTGGCCGGAACGGGGGCGGGTATAGCAATCAGCCCCAGCATTTT.

The sample holds one count of this clone. This chain uses TRBV15 with TRBJ2-2; possible D gene TRBD2, 6 bases. Germline CDR1 reads LNHNV; CDR2 reads YYDKDF (reference sequence). The CDR3 extends over 14 amino acids. Trimming took 0 bases from V and 6 from J, leaving 8 bases between them. CDR3 nucleotides: TGTGCCACCAGCAGAGATACGGGGGCCGGGGAGCTGTTTTTT. Its protein product is CATSRDTGAGELFF.

The chain couples TRBV11-2 to TRBJ2-7; D is possibly TRBD2 (7 bases). CDR1 is SGHAT and CDR2 is FQNNGV in the germline V gene. Trimming removed 6 bases from V and 3 bases from J, with 15 bases in between. This CDR3 is 14 amino acids long. The CDR3 is CASRQTGGHYEQYF. Written as DNA, the CDR3 is TGTGCCAGCAGACAAACCGGGGGGCACTACGAGCAGTACTTC.

J is TRBJ1-6 and V is TRBV27, with a weak D call TRBD1 (5 bases). Trimming pared 6 bases from V and 3 bases from J, leaving 9 bases between. CDR3 length equals 14 residues. The germline CDR1 and CDR2 sequences are MNHEY and SMNVEV (reference sequence). The CDR3 DNA reads TGTGCCAGCAGGGGGACGGTCTATAATTCACCCCTCCACTTT. Protein sequence: CASRGTVYNSPLHF.

The chain carries TRBV3-1 (or the pseudogene TRBV3-2) and TRBJ1-1; D gene unclear. In germline, CDR1 is LGHDT, CDR2 YNNKEL (reference sequence). Trimming cost V 0 bases and J 1 base, with 9 bases left between them. CDR3 length: 15 residues. CDR3 region: CASSQDSGANTEAFF. CDR3 in DNA: TGTGCCAGCAGCCAAGATTCAGGAGCGAACACTGAAGCTTTCTTT.

The J gene is TRBJ1-5, the V gene TRBV7-2; a weak D match, TRBD1 (5 bases). Trimming took 1 base from V and 3 from J, leaving 10 bases between them. CDR1 and CDR2 from the germline V gene are SGHTA and FQGNSA. CDR3 length equals 15 residues. The CDR3 nucleotides read TGTGCCAGCAGCTTAGTCCCCAGGGCCAATCAGCCCCAGCATTTT. It codes for CASSLVPRANQPQHF. Drawing the rest from reference TRBV7-2 and TRBJ1-5, the complete variable domain is GAGVSQSPSNKVTEKGKDVELRCDPISGHTALYWYRQSLGQGLEFLIYFQGNSAPDKSGLPSDRFSAERTGGSVSTLTIQRTQQEDSAVYLCASSLVPRANQPQHFGDGTRLSIL.

The chain joins TRBV6-4 to TRBJ1-1; a weak D match, TRBD1 (5 bases). This CDR3 has 13 residues. Between the trimmed V and J ends, which lost 6 bases and 1 base, there was a span of 9 bases. Germline CDR1 reads MRHNA; CDR2 reads SNTAGT. The CDR3 sequence is CASRGDSNTEAFF. In DNA form, the CDR3 reads TGTGCCAGCAGGGGGGATTCGAACACTGAAGCTTTCTTT.

A remark on this clone: An end of the junction differs from the germline gene, which may be a read error. The chain has TRBV5-8 and TRBJ1-4; possible D gene TRBD1, 5 bases. The CDR3 spans 14 residues. The germline gives CDR1 SGHTS, CDR2 YDEGEE. This CDR3 is CASRLDRTTEKLFF. CDR3 nucleotides: TGTGCCAGCAGATTAGACAGAACTACTGAAAAACTGTTTTTT.

The genes are TRBV6-2 or TRBV6-3 and TRBJ2-3; 11 bases fit TRBD2. Trimming cost V 8 bases and J 7 bases; bases outside gene matches: 8. CDR3 length equals 14 residues. Germline CDR1 is MNHEY and CDR2 is SVGEGT. The CDR3 is CASRRTSGGNTQYF. CDR3 DNA: TGTGCCAGCCGCCGCACTAGCGGGGGAAATACGCAGTATTTT.

This clone was observed a few times. The chain combines TRBV4-1 with TRBJ2-1, with D possibly matching TRBD2 (6 bases). Trimming stripped 2 bases from V and 10 bases from J, with 24 bases between. The CDR3 loop spans 17 amino acids. Germline lookup yields CDR1 MGHRA and CDR2 YSYEKL. CDR3: CASSQPLRRGNVGEQFF. CDR3 DNA: TGCGCCAGCAGCCAACCTTTGCGGCGGGGAAACGTTGGAGAGCAGTTCTTC.

The V call is TRBV4-3, the J call TRBJ2-2; 7 bases match TRBD1. CDR1 LGHNA and CDR2 YSLEER come from the germline V gene. The CDR3 spans 15 residues. Trimming took 6 bases from V and 1 from J; bases not matched to a gene: 5. The CDR3 DNA reads TGCGCCAGCAGGAGGGACAGCTTGAACACCGGGGAGCTGTTTTTT. Its translation is CASRRDSLNTGELFF.

J is TRBJ2-7 and V is TRBV2; the D is unclear. V was trimmed by 5 bases and J by 1 base, leaving 3 bases between them. The CDR3 length is 11 residues. Germline CDR1 reads SNHLY; CDR2 reads FYNNEI. The CDR3 coding sequence is TGTGCCAGCAGTCCTTCCTACGAGCAGTACTTC. Translating gives CASSPSYEQYF.